The present entry profiles one T cell receptor (beta chain) with its context. The antigen is undetermined. This sample stems from a study of PD-1 blockade in classical Hodgkin lymphoma. Only in-frame clones appear in the TCRdb table, and some are missing; sequencing was by immunoSEQ multiplex PCR. The sample contains approximately 73,000 clones, 93% of which appear only once. Exposure to brentuximab vedotin varied, and each patient had relapsed following autologous stem cell transplantation. Patients had relapsed/refractory classical Hodgkin lymphoma with complete response, partial response or progressive disease as best response. V lost 5 bases and J lost 2, with 15 bases in between. The CDR3 length is 15 residues. CDR1 SGHVS and CDR2 FNYEAQ come from the germline V gene. Study observations and caveats: Complete responders matched newly diagnosed patients in baseline diversity. It was reported that newly diagnosed patients had less baseline TCR diversity than healthy donors. Among the patients, those starting nivolumab under 1 year after ASCT were excluded.

The specimen was peripheral blood mononuclear cells (PBMCs), collected at baseline. The genes are TRBV7-6 and TRBJ1-2; D not certain. The TCR comes from a human donor with classical Hodgkin lymphoma. CDR3 coding DNA: TGTGCCAGCAGCCCCCTCGTTGACGGCAACTATGGCTACACCTTC. Translation gives CASSPLVDGNYGYTF.